Each of the 32 T cell receptor beta chains below was sequenced from the same sample in a study of blood T cell repertoires in COVID-19. Assay: immunoSEQ multiplex PCR; the TCRdb copy retains only in-frame clones and omits some. The sample records tens of thousands of clones, roughly 80% being singletons. Sequencing used peripheral blood. The receptors here all came from a human donor in a cohort sampled during active COVID-19.

V and J are TRBV5-3 and TRBJ1-2; TRBD1 agrees at 7 bases. TRBV5-3 is an ORF, and what it does is uncertain. CDR3 length: 14 residues. V dropped 3 bases and J dropped 8; count of bases not matched to a gene: 10. The CDR3 region has the DNA TGTGCCAGAAGCTACCTGACAGGGCTGGGCGGCTACACCTTC. Amino acids: CARSYLTGLGGYTF.

This clone was observed a few times. CDR3 bases: TGTGCCTGGGCTAGCGGGGGGGCGAGATACAATGAGCAGTTCTTC. This encodes CAWASGGARYNEQFF. The rearrangement uses TRBV30 and TRBJ2-1, with 12 bases aligning to TRBD2. V lost 5 bases to trimming and J lost 4 bases; unmatched junction nucleotides: 6. The CDR3 sequence is 15 residues long. In germline, CDR1 is GTSNPN, CDR2 SVGIG (reference sequence).

The chain employs TRBV7-8 and TRBJ2-1; D remains ambiguous. This CDR3 is 13 amino acids long. V gave up 4 bases and J gave up 4 bases, with 8 bases separating them. Germline V lookup: CDR1 SGHVS, CDR2 FQNEAQ. The CDR3 spells CASSSELYNEQFF. The CDR3, as DNA: TGTGCCAGCAGCTCGGAGCTATACAATGAGCAGTTCTTC.

V usage is TRBV18 and J usage is TRBJ2-5; D possibly corresponds to TRBD2 (6 bases). Looked up from germline, CDR1 is KGHSH and CDR2 is LQKENI. CDR3 size: 15 residues. Trimming cost V 3 bases and J 5 bases, with 16 bases left between them. CDR3 in DNA: TGTGCCAGCTCACCCGCGGGGCAAACAAGGGAGACCCAGTACTTC. It codes for CASSPAGQTRETQYF.

The chain employs TRBV10-1 and TRBJ2-7, with 12 bases lining up with TRBD2. CDR1 is WNHNN and CDR2 is SYGVQD in the germline V gene (reference sequence). The CDR3 contains 16 residues. V dropped 7 bases and J dropped 4; count of bases not matched to a gene: 11. The CDR3 DNA reads TGCGCCAGCAATTTGAGACTAGCGGGAGAGAGTTACGAGCAGTACTTC. It is translated as CASNLRLAGESYEQYF.

This chain connects TRBV5-1 to TRBJ2-5, with D perhaps matching TRBD2 (5 bases). V was shortened by 2 bases and J by 5 bases, with 10 bases between the two germline ends. Germline loops: CDR1 SGHRS, CDR2 YFSETQ. The CDR3 consists of 13 residues. Here the CDR3 reads CASSFGGYETQYF. CDR3 bases: TGCGCCAGCAGCTTCGGAGGCTACGAGACCCAGTACTTC.

V usage is TRBV6-1 and J usage is TRBJ1-6, with D possibly TRBD1 on 6 matching bases. Trimming removed 1 base from V and 7 bases from J, with 11 bases in between. Per germline, CDR1 MNHNS and CDR2 SASEGT. The CDR3 is 15 residues long. The DNA of the CDR3 is TGTGCCAGCAGTGAAGTGAGGACAGAGAATTCACCCCTCCACTTT. It codes for CASSEVRTENSPLHF.

CDR3 coding DNA: TGTGCCAGCAGCCAAGTCCGGGAAAAACTGTTTTTT. Protein product: CASSQVREKLFF. V usage is TRBV3-1 (or the pseudogene TRBV3-2) and J usage is TRBJ1-4, with D uncertain. The V gene lost 1 base and the J gene lost 8 bases, with 5 bases spanning the gap. Germline CDR1 is LGHDT and CDR2 is YNNKEL (reference sequence). The CDR3 runs 12 residues.

This clone was found once. The chain is built from TRBV30 and TRBJ1-5; D gene unclear. Between the trimmed V and J ends, which lost 0 bases and 7 bases, there was a span of 10 bases. CDR3 size: 13 residues. Germline CDR1 and CDR2: GTSNPN and SVGIG (reference sequence). The CDR3 protein is CAWSVRAGQPQHF. Here the CDR3 DNA reads TGTGCCTGGAGTGTAAGGGCGGGCCAGCCCCAGCATTTT.

This sequence joins TRBV5-6 and TRBJ2-2; the match to TRBD2 covers 10 bases. Germline assignment: CDR1 SGHDT and CDR2 YYEEEE. With V trimmed by 7 bases and J by 7 bases, 10 bases remained unmatched. CDR3 length: 15 residues. In DNA form, the CDR3 reads TGTGCCAGCGCTAGCGGGAGCCCTGGGAGCGGGGAGCTGTTTTTT. Translated: CASASGSPGSGELFF.

This clone has a handful of counts. The chain joins TRBV7-2 to TRBJ2-5; perhaps TRBD1 as D (6 bases). Germline assignment: CDR1 SGHTA and CDR2 FQGNSA. Trimming took 1 base from V and 4 from J, leaving 7 bases between them. The CDR3 is made up of 13 amino acids. CDR3 loop: CASSLGRGETQYF. The CDR3, as DNA: TGTGCCAGCAGCTTAGGCAGGGGAGAGACCCAGTACTTC.

The rearrangement uses TRBV20-1 and TRBJ2-3; unclear D gene. This CDR3 has 11 residues. Germline CDR1 is DFQATT and CDR2 is SNEGSKA (reference sequence). The V and J ends lost 5 bases and 0 bases respectively, with 3 bases between them. CDR3 sequence (DNA): TGCAGTGCTTCTAGCACAGATACGCAGTATTTT. It specifies CSASSTDTQYF.

CDR3 bases: TGTGCCACCAGTGACCCGGGGACAGTCAATGAGCAGTTCTTC. This translates into CATSDPGTVNEQFF. This chain connects TRBV24-1 to TRBJ2-1; 7 nucleotides match TRBD1. This CDR3 contains 14 residues. The J segment lost 6 bases and the V segment lost 4 bases, leaving 5 bases of the junction unmatched. CDR1 is KGHDR and CDR2 is SFDVKD in the germline V gene.

This clone was counted a single time. This chain uses TRBV4-2 with TRBJ2-5; D possibly corresponds to TRBD2 (5 bases). The germline CDR1 and CDR2 sequences are LGHNA and YNFKEQ. With 1 base removed from V and 4 bases from J, the gap between germline ends came to 10 bases. The CDR3 has 14 amino acids. The CDR3, as DNA: TGTGCCAGCAGCCAAGTCGGCGGGTCAGAGACCCAGTACTTC. Translated: CASSQVGGSETQYF.

V usage is TRBV7-8 and J usage is TRBJ2-1, with D possibly matching TRBD1 (7 bases). Germline V gene lookup returns CDR1 SGHVS and CDR2 FQNEAQ. The CDR3 consists of 14 residues. Trimming removed 2 bases at V and 3 bases at J, with 8 bases between. The CDR3 sequence is CASSLQGGYNEQFF. The CDR3 DNA is TGTGCCAGCAGCTTACAGGGGGGCTACAATGAGCAGTTCTTC.

The chain employs TRBV21-1 and TRBJ2-1; the table names TRBD1, a call not compared with the DNA. TRBV21-1 is an annotated pseudogene. CDR3 length: 15 amino acids. CDR3 DNA: TGTGCCAGCAGCAAAAGGGCGAGACAGGGTAGTGAGCAGTTCTTC. Translating it yields CASSKRARQGSEQFF.

The chain links TRBV9 to TRBJ1-1; D gene ambiguous. This CDR3 has 14 amino acids. Deletions cut 4 bases from V and 5 bases from J, with 15 bases between. CDR1 is SGDLS, CDR2 YYNGEE, per germline. The CDR3 loop reads CASSFTRWRTEAFF. CDR3 DNA: TGTGCCAGCAGCTTTACAAGATGGAGGACTGAAGCTTTCTTT.

The chain couples TRBV5-6 to TRBJ2-7; 11 bases agree with TRBD2. With 4 bases clipped from V and 5 bases from J, the junction kept 8 bases outside the gene matches. CDR3 length equals 15 residues. Germline V gene data show CDR1 as SGHDT and CDR2 as YYEEEE. The CDR3 region is CASSPRLAGSNEQYF. The CDR3 DNA is TGTGCCAGCAGCCCGAGACTAGCGGGGTCCAACGAGCAGTACTTC.

The CDR3 here is CASSETAGVGDEQFF. Here the CDR3 DNA reads TGTGCCAGCAGCGAGACGGCGGGGGTGGGCGATGAGCAGTTCTTC. The chain couples TRBV2 to TRBJ2-1; 7 bases are a match to TRBD2. This CDR3 contains 15 residues. After removal of 6 bases from V and 8 bases from J, the junction contained 13 bases not matched to a gene. Per the germline V gene, CDR1 is SNHLY and CDR2 is FYNNEI.

This chain uses TRBV7-8 with TRBJ2-5; 7 positions match TRBD1. Germline-derived CDR1 and CDR2 are SGHVS and FQNEAQ. This CDR3 is 13 amino acids long. J was trimmed by 6 bases and V by 6 bases; bases with no gene match: 7. The CDR3 sequence is CASSPGGGKTQYF. CDR3 nucleotides: TGTGCCAGCAGTCCAGGGGGTGGTAAGACCCAGTACTTC.

The chain is built from TRBV10-3 and TRBJ1-3; no definite D call. The germline gives CDR1 ENHRY, CDR2 SYGVKD. This CDR3 comprises 13 residues. V was shortened by 10 bases and J by 0 bases, with 10 bases between the two germline ends. In DNA, the CDR3 is TGTGCCACTCGGACTGTCTCTGGAAACACCATATATTTT. Residues: CATRTVSGNTIYF.

This clone has a count of ten or more. The V and J genes are TRBV4-1 and TRBJ2-1; 14 bases fit TRBD2. The ends lost 4 bases at V and 7 bases at J; junction bases unmatched: 15. The CDR3 length is 19 residues. CDR1 is MGHRA, CDR2 YSYEKL, per germline. The CDR3 DNA sequence: TGCGCCAGCAGCCTAAGGGCGGGACTAGCGGGAGTGTCTTCTAATGAGCAGTTCTTC. Translating gives CASSLRAGLAGVSSNEQFF.

This rearrangement joins TRBV19 to TRBJ1-1; TRBD1 agrees at 9 bases. In germline, CDR1 is LNHDA, CDR2 SQIVND (reference sequence). The CDR3 length is 14 residues. V lost 7 bases to trimming and J lost 4 bases; unmatched junction nucleotides: 7. In nucleotides, the CDR3 is TGTGCCAGTACCTTTACAGGGGGCCTCACTGAAGCTTTCTTT. Translation gives CASTFTGGLTEAFF. The full variable domain, with the rest looked up from reference TRBV19 and TRBJ1-1, is DGGITQSPKYLFRKEGQNVTLSCEQNLNHDAMYWYRQDPGQGLRLIYYSQIVNDFQKGDIAEGYSVSREKKESFPLTVTSAQKNPTAFYLCASTFTGGLTEAFFGQGTRLTVV.

The gene calls are TRBV24-1 and TRBJ2-1; TRBD2 matches 8 bases. The V gene end was trimmed by 2 bases and the J gene end by 7 bases; junction bases not matched to a gene: 12. CDR1 and CDR2 from the germline V gene are KGHDR and SFDVKD. The CDR3 extends over 17 amino acids. CDR3 nucleotides: TGTGCCACCAGTGATTCCTTCGGTAGCGGGGTCTTAAATGAGCAGTTCTTC. Translated, it gives CATSDSFGSGVLNEQFF.

V and J are TRBV19 and TRBJ1-1; tentatively, D is TRBD1 (5 bases). CDR1 LNHDA and CDR2 SQIVND come from the germline V gene (reference sequence). The CDR3 is made up of 17 amino acids. V lost 7 bases to trimming and J lost 0 bases, with 21 bases between them. The CDR3, as DNA: TGTGCCAGTACGTTTAAATACAGGACGACGATGAACACTGAAGCTTTCTTT. As protein: CASTFKYRTTMNTEAFF.

This chain joins TRBV21-1 and TRBJ2-7; the D segment call TRBD2 is taken from the table without a DNA check. TRBV21-1 is a pseudogene. This CDR3 spans 18 amino acids. The CDR3 DNA reads TGTGCCAGCAGCATGCTATATAGCGGGGGGGCCCCCTCCTACGAGCAGTACTTC. Its protein product is CASSMLYSGGAPSYEQYF.

The chain employs TRBV4-2 and TRBJ2-6, with 7 bases identical to TRBD1. The CDR3 length is 16 residues. The ends lost 5 bases at V and 3 bases at J; junction bases unmatched: 7. Germline V gene lookup returns CDR1 LGHNA and CDR2 YNFKEQ. CDR3 in amino acids: CASSAAGGSGANVLTF. DNA for the CDR3: TGTGCCAGCAGCGCCGCAGGGGGAAGTGGGGCCAACGTCCTGACTTTC.

This clone was picked up one time. The rearrangement joins TRBV24-1 to TRBJ2-6; TRBD2 matches 8 bases. Trimming at V came to 4 bases and at J to 0 bases, leaving 10 bases not matched to a gene. From germline, CDR1 is KGHDR and CDR2 SFDVKD. This CDR3 is built from 19 residues. The CDR3 sequence: CATSDSRLAPNSGANVLTF. The CDR3 DNA reads as TGTGCCACCAGTGACTCCCGACTAGCGCCCAACTCTGGGGCCAACGTCCTGACTTTC.

The V and J genes are TRBV28 and TRBJ2-1, with D tentatively TRBD2 (6 bases). Germline V lookup: CDR1 MDHEN, CDR2 SYDVKM. CDR3 length: 18 amino acids. Trimming stripped 7 bases from V and 7 bases from J, with 29 bases between. The CDR3 region is CASNSPGDGGKLRNEQFF. DNA for the CDR3: TGTGCCAGCAACTCCCCTGGGGATGGCGGGAAATTAAGAAATGAGCAGTTCTTC. The whole variable domain, remainder taken from reference TRBV28 and TRBJ2-1, is DVKVTQSSRYLVKRTGEKVFLECVQDMDHENMFWYRQDPGLGLRLIYFSYDVKMKEKGDIPEGYSVSREKKERFSLILESASTNQTSMYLCASNSPGDGGKLRNEQFFGPGTRLTVL.

The chain links TRBV7-9 to TRBJ2-5, with TRBD2 identical over 7 bases. Germline V lookup: CDR1 SEHNR, CDR2 FQNEAQ (reference sequence). The CDR3 totals 15 residues. The J segment lost 7 bases and the V segment lost 5 bases, leaving 13 bases of the junction unmatched. Here the CDR3 DNA reads TGTGCCAGCAGCCCCGGGAGGCTAGTGGAGATGACCCAGTACTTC. Translated, it gives CASSPGRLVEMTQYF.

This clone showed up just once. This chain uses TRBV7-2 with TRBJ2-1; 7 bases agree with TRBD1. The CDR3 covers 17 residues. CDR1 and CDR2 from the germline V gene are SGHTA and FQGNSA. Losses at the gene ends were 3 bases for V and 2 bases for J; bases not matched to a gene: 10. The CDR3 DNA follows: TGTGCCAGCAGCTTCCGACAGGGCATCCCAGCCTACAATGAGCAGTTCTTC. Translating it yields CASSFRQGIPAYNEQFF.

This clone was seen a handful of times. The rearrangement links TRBV28 to TRBJ2-7; 10 bases map to TRBD2. Germline CDR1 and CDR2: MDHEN and SYDVKM. The CDR3 is made up of 15 amino acids. J gave up 2 bases and V 1 base, and 2 bases lay outside the gene matches. CDR3 region: CASSLFLAGAYEQYF. The CDR3 nucleotides read TGTGCCAGCAGTTTATTCCTAGCGGGAGCCTACGAGCAGTACTTC.